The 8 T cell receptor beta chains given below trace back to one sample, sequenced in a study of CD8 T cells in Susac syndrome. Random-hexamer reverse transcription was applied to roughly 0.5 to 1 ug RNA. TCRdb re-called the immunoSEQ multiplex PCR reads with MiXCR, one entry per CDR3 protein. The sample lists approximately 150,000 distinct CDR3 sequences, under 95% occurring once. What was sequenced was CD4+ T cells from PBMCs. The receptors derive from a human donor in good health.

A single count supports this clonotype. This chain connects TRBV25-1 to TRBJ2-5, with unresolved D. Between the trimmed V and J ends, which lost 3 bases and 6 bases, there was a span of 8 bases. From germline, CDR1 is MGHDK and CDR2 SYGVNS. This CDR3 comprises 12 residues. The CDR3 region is CASSETPQTQYF. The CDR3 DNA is TGTGCCAGCAGTGAGACTCCCCAGACCCAGTACTTC.

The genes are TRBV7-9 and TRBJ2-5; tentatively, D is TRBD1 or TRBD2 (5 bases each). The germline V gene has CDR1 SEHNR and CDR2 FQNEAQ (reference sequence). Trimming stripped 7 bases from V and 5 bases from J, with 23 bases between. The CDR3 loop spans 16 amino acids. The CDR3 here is CASTKRAGTPGETQYF. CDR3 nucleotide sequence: TGTGCCAGCACCAAAAGGGCTGGGACGCCGGGTGAGACCCAGTACTTC.

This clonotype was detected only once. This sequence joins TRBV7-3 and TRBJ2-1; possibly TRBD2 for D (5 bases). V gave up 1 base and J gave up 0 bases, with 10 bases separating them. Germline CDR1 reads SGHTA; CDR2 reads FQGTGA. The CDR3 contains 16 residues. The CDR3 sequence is CASSLIRGSSYNEQFF. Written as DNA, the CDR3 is TGTGCCAGCAGCTTAATTCGGGGAAGCTCCTACAATGAGCAGTTCTTC.

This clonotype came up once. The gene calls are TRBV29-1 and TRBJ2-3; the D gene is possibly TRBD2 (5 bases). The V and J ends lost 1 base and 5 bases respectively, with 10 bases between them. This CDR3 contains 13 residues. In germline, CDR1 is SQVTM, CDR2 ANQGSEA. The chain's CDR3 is CSVEGGPVDTQYF. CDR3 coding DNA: TGCAGCGTTGAAGGCGGGCCGGTAGATACGCAGTATTTT.

The DNA of the CDR3 is TGCAGCGTTGAGTCCGGCTCTGGGGCCAACGTCCTGACTTTC. Protein sequence: CSVESGSGANVLTF. The rearrangement uses TRBV29-1 and TRBJ2-6; no definite D call. Trimming removed 3 bases from V and 0 bases from J, with 6 bases in between. CDR1 and CDR2 (germline): SQVTM, ANQGSEA. CDR3 length: 14 residues.

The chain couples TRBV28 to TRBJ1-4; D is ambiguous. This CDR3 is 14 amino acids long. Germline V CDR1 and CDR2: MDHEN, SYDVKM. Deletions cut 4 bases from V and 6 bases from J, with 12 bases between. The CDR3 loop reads CASSSTDLDEKLFF. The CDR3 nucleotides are TGTGCCAGCAGTTCTACAGATCTGGATGAAAAACTGTTTTTT. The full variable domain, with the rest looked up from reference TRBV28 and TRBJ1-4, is DVKVTQSSRYLVKRTGEKVFLECVQDMDHENMFWYRQDPGLGLRLIYFSYDVKMKEKGDIPEGYSVSREKKERFSLILESASTNQTSMYLCASSSTDLDEKLFFGSGTQLSVL.

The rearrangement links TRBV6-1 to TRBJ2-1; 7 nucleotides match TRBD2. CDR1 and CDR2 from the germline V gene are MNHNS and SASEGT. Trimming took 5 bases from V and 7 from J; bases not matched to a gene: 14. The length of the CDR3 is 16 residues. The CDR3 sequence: CASSILGGSLTNEQFF. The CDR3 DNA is TGTGCCAGCAGTATTCTGGGCGGGAGTTTAACAAATGAGCAGTTCTTC.

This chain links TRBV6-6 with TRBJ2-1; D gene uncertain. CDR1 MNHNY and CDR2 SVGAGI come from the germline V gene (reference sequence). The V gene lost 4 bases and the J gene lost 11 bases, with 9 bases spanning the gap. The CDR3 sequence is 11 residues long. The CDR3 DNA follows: TGTGCCAGCAGTTCGGACCAACAGCAGTTCTTC. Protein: CASSSDQQQFF.